This T cell receptor (beta chain) was identified in a study of T cells in Graves' hyperthyroidism and ophthalmopathy. Study conclusions and caveats: Ophthalmopathy and stable hyperthyroidism were told apart by a 13 V-J model. Within blood appeared most thyroid clonotypes that had expanded above 0.001.

Amplified TCR beta CDR3 regions derived from RNA transcripts. HTBI primers were the set used in a first-round RT-PCR of the TCR CDR3. TCRdb re-derived calls from the multiplex PCR reads in MiXCR, one entry per CDR3 protein. The repertoire holds about 49,000 distinct CDR3 sequences, about 54% seen once, with roughly a third in the top ten. Germline V gene lookup returns CDR1 LNHDA and CDR2 SQIVND (reference sequence). This CDR3 comprises 15 residues. V shed 3 bases, J shed 5 bases, and the junction held 9 bases outside the gene matches. The authors deemed Graves' hyperthyroidism stable absent ophthalmopathy progression within 18 months. Diagnostic assessment was based on clinical symptoms, serum thyroxine and TRAb, thyroid ultrasound and orbital computed tomography. In its sample, this clonotype was seen many times. Antigen: not known.

The TCR was taken from a man between 18 and 35 years old with Graves' hyperthyroidism. Material for sequencing was peripheral blood or thyroid tissue (not recorded which). The V gene is TRBV19, the J gene TRBJ2-7; 8 bases are shared with TRBD1. The CDR3 DNA follows: TGTGCCAGTAGTATGGGGCAGGGGGCTTTTGACGAGCAGTACTTC. Residues: CASSMGQGAFDEQYF.